This T cell receptor (beta chain) comes out of a study of control samples from healthy donors and cancer patients. This clone was detected only once. Only in-frame clones appear in the TCRdb table, and some are missing; sequencing was by immunoSEQ multiplex PCR. The data contain some 96,000 clones, roughly 87% of them singletons. Deletions cut 0 bases from V and 2 bases from J, with 10 bases between. In germline, CDR1 is LNHDA, CDR2 SQIVND (reference sequence). This CDR3 has 15 amino acids. The TCR sequence derives from a woman in her fifties or sixties in good health. The sequenced material came from blood. The J gene is TRBJ1-1, the V gene TRBV19, with a possible D match to TRBD1 (5 bases). CDR3 residues: CASSIDTGANTEAFF. The CDR3 DNA is TGTGCCAGTAGTATAGATACCGGGGCCAACACTGAAGCTTTCTTT.